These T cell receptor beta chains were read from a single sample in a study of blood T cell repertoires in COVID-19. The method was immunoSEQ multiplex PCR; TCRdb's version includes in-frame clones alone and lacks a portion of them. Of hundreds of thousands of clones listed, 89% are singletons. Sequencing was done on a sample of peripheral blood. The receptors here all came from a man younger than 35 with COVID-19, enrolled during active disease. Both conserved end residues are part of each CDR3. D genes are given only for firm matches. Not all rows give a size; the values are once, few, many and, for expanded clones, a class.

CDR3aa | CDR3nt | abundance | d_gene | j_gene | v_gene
CASGQGAGSTNEKLFF | TGTGCTAGTGGACAGGGTGCCGGGTCAACTAATGAAAAACTGTTTTTT | - | - | TRBJ1-4 | TRBV12-5
CASSGDRDNIQYF | TGTGCCAGCAGTGGTGACAGGGACAACATTCAGTACTTC | - | TRBD1 | TRBJ2-4 | TRBV2
CASRQLAGGYEQYF | TGTGCCAGCAGACAACTAGCGGGGGGCTACGAGCAGTACTTC | - | TRBD2 | TRBJ2-7 | TRBV6-5
CASSLEGGSAYNEQFF | TGTGCCAGCAGCTTAGAGGGCGGGAGTGCTTATAATGAGCAGTTCTTC | - | TRBD2 | TRBJ2-1 | TRBV11-3
CASSSPSGGSYEQYF | TGTGCCAGCAGTTCCCCTAGCGGGGGTAGCTACGAGCAGTACTTC | - | TRBD2 | TRBJ2-7 | TRBV27
CASSLPRGGVRETQYF | TGTGCCAGCAGCTTACCCCGGGGGGGGGTGCGCGAGACCCAGTACTTC | - | TRBD2 | TRBJ2-5 | TRBV7-6
CASSQGLRLTDTQYF | TGTGCCAGCAGCCAAGGACTTAGACTTACAGATACGCAGTATTTT | - | - | TRBJ2-3 | TRBV3-1/TRBV3-2
CASSLRTRGTEAFF | TGTGCCAGCAGTTTACGGACCCGGGGGACTGAAGCTTTCTTT | - | - | TRBJ1-1 | TRBV27
CASSIRGSGELFF | TGTGCCAGCAGCATCAGGGGTAGCGGGGAGCTGTTTTTT | - | - | TRBJ2-2 | TRBV7-3
CASSFAGGLGGNTEAFF | TGTGCCAGCAGCTTTGCAGGGGGCCTCGGGGGAAACACTGAAGCTTTCTTT | - | TRBD1 | TRBJ1-1 | TRBV5-4
CASSEDIRLEEYGYTF | TGTGCCAGCAGTGAAGACATCCGCCTAGAAGAATATGGCTACACCTTC | - | - | TRBJ1-2 | TRBV2
CASSAGTGREKLFF | TGTGCCAGCAGCGCCGGGACAGGGAGGGAAAAACTGTTTTTT | - | TRBD1 | TRBJ1-4 | TRBV6-5
CASSEASGGRRNEQFF | TGCGCCAGCAGTGAGGCTAGCGGGGGGAGGCGGAATGAGCAGTTCTTC | - | TRBD2 | TRBJ2-1 | TRBV10-1
CASRLGLQGPVNYGYTF | TGTGCAAGTCGCTTAGGTTTACAGGGCCCCGTTAACTATGGCTACACCTTC | - | - | TRBJ1-2 | TRBV12-2
CASSWTGSEQFF | TGTGCCAGCAGCTGGACAGGGTCTGAGCAGTTCTTC | once | TRBD1 | TRBJ2-1 | TRBV5-6
CASSAREFVSYNEQFF | TGTGCCAGCAGTGCGAGGGAGTTTGTGTCCTACAATGAGCAGTTCTTC | - | - | TRBJ2-1 | TRBV14
CASSQHRQNTEAFF | TGTGCCAGCAGCCAACACAGACAGAACACTGAAGCTTTCTTT | - | - | TRBJ1-1 | TRBV3-1/TRBV3-2
CATSPGTLSYNSPLHF | TGTGCCACCAGCCCCGGGACACTCTCCTATAATTCACCCCTCCACTTT | - | - | TRBJ1-6 | TRBV2
CASSFRLAGGPWETQYF | TGTGCCAGCAGTTTCAGACTAGCGGGGGGGCCCTGGGAGACCCAGTACTTC | - | TRBD2 | TRBJ2-5 | TRBV6-2/TRBV6-3
CASSEPRTGPYNSPLHF | TGTGCCAGCAGTGAACCAAGGACAGGGCCTTATAATTCACCCCTCCACTTT | - | TRBD1 | TRBJ1-6 | TRBV2
CASTGDRTYGYTF | TGTGCCAGCACGGGGGATAGGACCTATGGCTACACCTTC | - | - | TRBJ1-2 | TRBV5-8
CASSQTSGYNEQFF | TGTGCCAGCAGCCAGACTAGCGGATACAATGAGCAGTTCTTC | - | TRBD2 | TRBJ2-1 | TRBV7-2
CASSLDPTSSYNEQFF | TGTGCCAGCAGCTTAGACCCCACGAGCTCCTACAATGAGCAGTTCTTC | - | - | TRBJ2-1 | TRBV7-8
CASRAVAGGPGSETQYF | TGTGCCAGCAGGGCGGTAGCGGGAGGGCCAGGATCAGAGACCCAGTACTTC | - | TRBD2 | TRBJ2-5 | TRBV4-2
CASSETGTPRKGYTF | TGTGCCAGCAGCGAAACAGGGACCCCGAGGAAGGGCTACACCTTC | - | - | TRBJ1-2 | TRBV7-2
CASSTGGTIIDTQYF | TGTGCCAGCAGCACTGGGGGGACCATCATCGATACGCAGTATTTT | - | - | TRBJ2-3 | TRBV11-2
CASSLERHNTGELFF | TGCGCCAGCAGCTTGGAGAGACACAACACCGGGGAGCTGTTTTTT | - | - | TRBJ2-2 | TRBV5-1
CASSQQGQGTDTQYF | TGTGCCAGCAGCCAACAAGGTCAGGGGACAGATACGCAGTATTTT | - | - | TRBJ2-3 | TRBV4-2
CASSVSGFGQGPTGELFF | TGTGCCAGTAGTGTTTCAGGTTTCGGACAGGGGCCCACCGGGGAGCTGTTTTTT | once | TRBD1 | TRBJ2-2 | TRBV19
CASSVNAGGGETQYF | TGTGCCAGCAGCGTAAATGCGGGAGGAGGAGAGACCCAGTACTTC | - | TRBD2 | TRBJ2-5 | TRBV9
CASTHGGSLSYEQYF | TGTGCCAGCACCCACGGGGGGTCCCTGTCCTACGAGCAGTACTTC | - | TRBD2 | TRBJ2-7 | TRBV11-1
CASSTRNNNQPQHF | TGTGCCAGCAGTACCAGGAATAACAATCAGCCCCAGCATTTT | few | - | TRBJ1-5 | TRBV28
CASTTRRNTGELFF | TGTGCCAGCACCACTAGACGGAACACCGGGGAGCTGTTTTTT | - | - | TRBJ2-2 | TRBV28
CASSSGTSDYNEQFF | TGCGCCAGCAGTTCCGGGACTAGCGACTACAATGAGCAGTTCTTC | - | TRBD2 | TRBJ2-1 | TRBV5-1
CASSLGQGAAGELFF | TGTGCCAGCAGCTTAGGGCAGGGGGCCGCCGGGGAGCTGTTTTTT | - | TRBD1 | TRBJ2-2 | TRBV7-6
CASSPQGLGYTF | TGTGCCAGCAGTCCACAGGGTCTTGGCTACACCTTC | - | - | TRBJ1-2 | TRBV12-3/TRBV12-4
CAWSPGQGYEQYF | TGTGCCTGGTCCCCGGGACAGGGGTACGAGCAGTACTTC | - | TRBD1 | TRBJ2-7 | TRBV30
CASSLEEGLSGNTIYF | TGCGCCAGCAGCCTCGAAGAGGGCCTTTCTGGAAACACCATATATTTT | - | - | TRBJ1-3 | TRBV4-1
CAISDLSGTNEKLFF | TGTGCCATCAGTGACCTCTCGGGGACTAATGAAAAACTGTTTTTT | - | - | TRBJ1-4 | TRBV10-3
CATSERQGSDTQYF | TGTGCCACCAGTGAAAGACAGGGATCAGATACGCAGTATTTT | - | TRBD1 | TRBJ2-3 | TRBV24-1
CASSSGLKTQYF | TGTGCCAGCAGCTCAGGGCTGAAGACCCAGTACTTC | - | - | TRBJ2-5 | TRBV28
CASSKGSRGEYSEQFF | TGTGCCAGCAGCAAAGGGAGCCGGGGGGAGTATAGTGAGCAGTTCTTC | - | - | TRBJ2-1 | TRBV21-1
CASSPLREGTEAFF | TGTGCCAGCTCACCACTCAGGGAAGGGACTGAAGCTTTCTTT | - | - | TRBJ1-1 | TRBV18